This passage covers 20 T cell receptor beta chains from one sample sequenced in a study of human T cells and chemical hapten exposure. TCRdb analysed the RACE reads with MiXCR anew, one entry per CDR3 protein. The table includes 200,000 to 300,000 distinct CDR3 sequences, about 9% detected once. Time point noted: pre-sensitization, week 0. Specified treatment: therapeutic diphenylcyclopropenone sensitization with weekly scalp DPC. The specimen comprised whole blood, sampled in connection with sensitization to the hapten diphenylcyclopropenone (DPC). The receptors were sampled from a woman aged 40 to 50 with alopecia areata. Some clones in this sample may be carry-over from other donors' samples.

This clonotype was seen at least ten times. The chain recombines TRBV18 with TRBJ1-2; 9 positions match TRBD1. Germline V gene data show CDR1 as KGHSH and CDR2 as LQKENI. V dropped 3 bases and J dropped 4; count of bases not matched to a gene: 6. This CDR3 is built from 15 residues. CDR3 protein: CASSPPGQGGYGYTF. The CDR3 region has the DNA TGTGCCAGCTCACCCCCGGGACAGGGTGGCTATGGCTACACCTTC.

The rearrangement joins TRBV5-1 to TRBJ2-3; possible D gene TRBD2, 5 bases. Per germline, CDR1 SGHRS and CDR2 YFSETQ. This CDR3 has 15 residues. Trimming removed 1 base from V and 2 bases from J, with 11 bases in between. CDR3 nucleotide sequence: TGCGCCAGCAGCTTGTGGGGAGTTACCACAGATACGCAGTATTTT. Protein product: CASSLWGVTTDTQYF.

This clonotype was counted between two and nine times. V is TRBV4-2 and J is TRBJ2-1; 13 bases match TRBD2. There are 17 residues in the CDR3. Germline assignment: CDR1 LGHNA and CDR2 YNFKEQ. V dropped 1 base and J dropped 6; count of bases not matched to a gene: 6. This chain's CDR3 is CASSQGTSGRARNEQFF. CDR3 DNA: TGTGCCAGCAGCCAAGGTACTAGCGGGAGGGCCCGCAATGAGCAGTTCTTC.

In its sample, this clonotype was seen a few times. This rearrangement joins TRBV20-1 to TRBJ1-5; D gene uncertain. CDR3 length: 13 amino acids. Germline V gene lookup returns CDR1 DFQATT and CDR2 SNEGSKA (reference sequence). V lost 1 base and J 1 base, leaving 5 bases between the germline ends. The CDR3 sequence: CSARGSSNQPQHF. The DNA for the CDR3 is TGCAGTGCTAGAGGTTCCAGCAATCAGCCCCAGCATTTT.

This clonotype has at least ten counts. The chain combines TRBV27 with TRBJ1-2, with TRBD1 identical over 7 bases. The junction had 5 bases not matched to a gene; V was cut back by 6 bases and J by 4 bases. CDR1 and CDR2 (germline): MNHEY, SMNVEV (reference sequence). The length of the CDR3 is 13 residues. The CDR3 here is CASSPTGIYGYTF. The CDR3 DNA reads TGTGCCAGCAGCCCGACAGGGATCTATGGCTACACCTTC.

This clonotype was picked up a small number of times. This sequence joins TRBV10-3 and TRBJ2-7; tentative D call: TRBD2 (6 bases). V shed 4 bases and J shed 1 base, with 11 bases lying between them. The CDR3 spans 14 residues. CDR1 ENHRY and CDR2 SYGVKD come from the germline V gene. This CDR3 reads CAISGGERSYEQYF. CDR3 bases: TGTGCCATCAGTGGGGGGGAGAGGTCCTACGAGCAGTACTTC.

The CDR3 here is CSVGGQVDYEQFF. CDR3 DNA: TGCAGCGTCGGAGGACAGGTTGATTATGAGCAGTTCTTC. The rearrangement links TRBV29-1 to TRBJ2-1; 7 bases line up with TRBD1. The CDR3 spans 13 residues. Germline V gene data show CDR1 as SQVTM and CDR2 as ANQGSEA. Trimming at V came to 6 bases and at J to 8 bases, leaving 10 bases not matched to a gene.

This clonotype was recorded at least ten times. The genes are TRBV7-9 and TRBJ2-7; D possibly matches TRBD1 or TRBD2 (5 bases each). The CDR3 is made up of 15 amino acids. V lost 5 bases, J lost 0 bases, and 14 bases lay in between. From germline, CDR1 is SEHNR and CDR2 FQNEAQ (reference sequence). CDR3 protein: CASSPMAGSSYEQYF. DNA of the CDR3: TGTGCCAGCAGCCCCATGGCAGGGAGCTCCTACGAGCAGTACTTC.

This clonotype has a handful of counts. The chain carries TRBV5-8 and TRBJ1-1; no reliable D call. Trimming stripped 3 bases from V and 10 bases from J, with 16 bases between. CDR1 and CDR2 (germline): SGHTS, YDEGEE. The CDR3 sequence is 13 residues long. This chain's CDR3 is CASSSRLVLGAFF. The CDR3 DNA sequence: TGTGCCAGCAGCTCCCGATTAGTATTAGGAGCTTTCTTT.

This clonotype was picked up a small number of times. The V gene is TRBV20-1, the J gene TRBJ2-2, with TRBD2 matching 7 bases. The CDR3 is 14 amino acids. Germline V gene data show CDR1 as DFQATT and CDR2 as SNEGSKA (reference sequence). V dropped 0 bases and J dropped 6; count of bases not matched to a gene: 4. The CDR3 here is CSARDVGGPGELFF. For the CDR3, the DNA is TGCAGTGCTAGAGATGTGGGAGGGCCCGGGGAGCTGTTTTTT.

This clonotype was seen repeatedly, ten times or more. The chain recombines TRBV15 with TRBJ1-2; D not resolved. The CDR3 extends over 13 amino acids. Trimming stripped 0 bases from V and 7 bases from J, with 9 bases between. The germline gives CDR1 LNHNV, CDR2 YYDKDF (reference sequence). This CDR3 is CATSRERVSGYTF. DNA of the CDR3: TGTGCCACCAGCAGAGAGAGGGTATCTGGCTACACCTTC.

CDR3 protein: CASSEVLGYTEAFF. CDR3 nucleotide sequence: TGTGCCAGCAGTGAAGTATTGGGGTACACTGAAGCTTTCTTT. The V call is TRBV6-1, the J call TRBJ1-1; D remains unclear. Germline CDR1 is MNHNS and CDR2 is SASEGT. Trimming stripped 1 base from V and 3 bases from J, with 9 bases between. The CDR3 extends over 14 amino acids.

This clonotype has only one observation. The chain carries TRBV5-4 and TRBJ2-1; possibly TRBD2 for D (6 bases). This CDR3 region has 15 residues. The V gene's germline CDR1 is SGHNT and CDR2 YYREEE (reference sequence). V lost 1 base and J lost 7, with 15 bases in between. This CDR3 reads CASSLMTGTWNEQFF. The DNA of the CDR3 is TGTGCCAGCAGCTTGATGACGGGGACTTGGAATGAGCAGTTCTTC.

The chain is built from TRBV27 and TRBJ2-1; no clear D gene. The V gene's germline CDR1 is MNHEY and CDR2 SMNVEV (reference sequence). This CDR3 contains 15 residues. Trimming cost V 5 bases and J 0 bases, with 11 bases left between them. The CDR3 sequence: CASSLWYSSYNEQFF. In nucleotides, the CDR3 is TGTGCCAGCAGTCTCTGGTATAGCTCCTACAATGAGCAGTTCTTC.

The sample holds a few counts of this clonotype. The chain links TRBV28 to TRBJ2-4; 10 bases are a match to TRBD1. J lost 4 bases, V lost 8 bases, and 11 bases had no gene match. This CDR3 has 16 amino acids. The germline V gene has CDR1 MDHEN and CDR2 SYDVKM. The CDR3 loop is CASGAGQGISKNIQYF. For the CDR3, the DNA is TGTGCCAGCGGAGCGGGACAGGGGATTTCTAAAAACATTCAGTACTTC.

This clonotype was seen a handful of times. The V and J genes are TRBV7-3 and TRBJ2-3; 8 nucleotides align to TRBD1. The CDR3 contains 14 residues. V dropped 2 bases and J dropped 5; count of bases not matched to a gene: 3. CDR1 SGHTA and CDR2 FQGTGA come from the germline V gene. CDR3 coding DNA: TGTGCCAGCAGCTTAGGACAGGGAGTAGATACGCAGTATTTT. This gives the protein CASSLGQGVDTQYF. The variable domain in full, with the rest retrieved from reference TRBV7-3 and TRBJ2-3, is GAGVSQTPSNKVTEKGKYVELRCDPISGHTALYWYRQSLGQGPEFLIYFQGTGAADDSGLPNDRFFAVRPEGSVSTLKIQRTERGDSAVYLCASSLGQGVDTQYFGPGTRLTVL.

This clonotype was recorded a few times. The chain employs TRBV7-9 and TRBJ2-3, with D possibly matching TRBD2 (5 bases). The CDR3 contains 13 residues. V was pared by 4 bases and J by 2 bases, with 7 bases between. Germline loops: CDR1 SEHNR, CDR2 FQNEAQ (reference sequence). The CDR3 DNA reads TGTGCCAGCAGCTCGGACTTCACAGATACGCAGTATTTT. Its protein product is CASSSDFTDTQYF.

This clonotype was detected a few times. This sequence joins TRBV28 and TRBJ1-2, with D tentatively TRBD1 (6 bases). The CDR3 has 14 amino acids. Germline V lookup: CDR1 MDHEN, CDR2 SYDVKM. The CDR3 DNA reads TGTGCTGCCACCCTACAGGGAATGGGCTATGGCTACACCTTC. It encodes CAATLQGMGYGYTF.

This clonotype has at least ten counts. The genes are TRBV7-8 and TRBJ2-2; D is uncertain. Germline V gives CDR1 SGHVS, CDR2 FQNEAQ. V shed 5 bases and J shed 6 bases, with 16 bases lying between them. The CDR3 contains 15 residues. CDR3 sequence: CASSVRSRMAGELFF. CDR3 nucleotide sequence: TGTGCCAGCAGCGTCAGGTCGAGGATGGCCGGGGAGCTGTTTTTT.

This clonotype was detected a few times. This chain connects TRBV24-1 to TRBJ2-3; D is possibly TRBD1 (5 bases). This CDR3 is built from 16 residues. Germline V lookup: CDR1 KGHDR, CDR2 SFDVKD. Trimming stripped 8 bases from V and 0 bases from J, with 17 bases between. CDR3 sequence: CATTAGQGSSTDTQYF. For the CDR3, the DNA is TGTGCCACCACCGCTGGGCAGGGTTCTAGCACAGATACGCAGTATTTT.